This paragraph covers one T cell receptor (beta chain) sequence. Antigen specificity is unknown. The data were obtained in a study of beta chain features in type 1 diabetes. Study summary: The study examined about 100 million sorted cells across all samples. The study's findings and limits: All four CD4+ subsets of Type 1 diabetes patients contained TCRB CDR3s that were moderately but significantly shorter. Fewer junction insertions and more nucleotide deletions appeared in type 1 diabetes patients.

cDNA synthesis used the whole RNA isolate, giving expressed TCRB sequences. Naive, central memory and regulatory T cell samples produced a mean of about 3.4 million reads. The table came from immunoSEQ multiplex PCR; TCRdb's copy has only in-frame clones and leaves some out. The top ten clones hold 0.44% of a sample with about 340,000 clones, 7% to 9% of them seen once. This CDR3 has 13 residues. From germline, CDR1 is SGHTA and CDR2 FQGNSA. V lost 5 bases, J lost 4 bases, and 10 bases lay in between. This rearrangement joins TRBV7-2 to TRBJ2-3, with D hard to call. The TCR originated in a woman younger than 35 in good health. Material: central memory CD4+ T cells from blood. The CDR3 is CASSQGLADTQYF. Written as DNA, the CDR3 is TGTGCCAGCAGCCAAGGGCTTGCAGATACGCAGTATTTT. The full variable domain, completed using reference TRBV7-2 and TRBJ2-3, is GAGVSQSPSNKVTEKGKDVELRCDPISGHTALYWYRQSLGQGLEFLIYFQGNSAPDKSGLPSDRFSAERTGGSVSTLTIQRTQQEDSAVYLCASSQGLADTQYFGPGTRLTVL.